These 3 T cell receptor beta chains were sequenced from one sample in a study of blood T cell repertoires in COVID-19. Sequencing used immunoSEQ multiplex PCR; TCRdb keeps in-frame clones, though not all of them. The repertoire consists of tens of thousands of clones, with 84% occurring once and the leading ten covering about 25%. Input material: peripheral blood. These receptors were obtained from a man aged 60 to 75 with acute or convalescent COVID-19.

This chain uses TRBV5-1 with TRBJ1-5; 7 positions agree with TRBD1. The CDR3 has 14 amino acids. Germline V gene lookup returns CDR1 SGHRS and CDR2 YFSETQ. The V segment lost 0 bases and the J segment 6 bases; nucleotides outside the gene matches: 3. CDR3 DNA sequence: TGCGCCAGCAGCTTGGAGGCAGGGGGTCAGCCCCAGCATTTT. Translating it yields CASSLEAGGQPQHF.

The chain links TRBV7-9 to TRBJ1-2; D may be TRBD1 (5 bases). CDR3 length equals 14 residues. Germline CDR1 and CDR2: SEHNR and FQNEAQ (reference sequence). Between the trimmed V and J ends, which lost 2 bases and 2 bases, there was a span of 9 bases. The CDR3 loop reads CASSLIGGNYGYTF. CDR3 coding DNA: TGTGCCAGCAGCTTAATCGGGGGAAACTATGGCTACACCTTC.

The V call is TRBV28, the J call TRBJ1-5; D call uncertain. Germline CDR1 and CDR2: MDHEN and SYDVKM. The CDR3 consists of 19 residues. V gave up 1 base and J gave up 0 bases, with 19 bases separating them. This chain's CDR3 is CASSLFVYSPFDSNQPQHF. In DNA form, the CDR3 reads TGTGCCAGCAGTTTATTTGTGTATAGCCCGTTCGATAGCAATCAGCCCCAGCATTTT. Full variable domain (rest looked up from reference TRBV28 and TRBJ1-5): DVKVTQSSRYLVKRTGEKVFLECVQDMDHENMFWYRQDPGLGLRLIYFSYDVKMKEKGDIPEGYSVSREKKERFSLILESASTNQTSMYLCASSLFVYSPFDSNQPQHFGDGTRLSIL.